This TCR beta chain was retrieved from a study of vaccination effects on CD4 cells after COVID-19. With V trimmed by 2 bases and J by 6 bases, 13 bases remained unmatched. This CDR3 has 17 amino acids. Germline loops: CDR1 SGHNT, CDR2 YENEEA. Comment on this clone: Its antigen is still unknown.

Produced via immunoSEQ multiplex PCR; TCRdb's table is partial and in-frame only. The table has 40,000 to 50,000 clones, 55% to 75% seen once. Antigen-specific CD4+ T cells expanded by the ViraFEST assay with viral peptide pools were then sequenced. Between days 9 and 11 of culture, CD4+ T cells were separated out. No vaccinee had earlier SARS-CoV-2 infection, and nucleocapsid antibodies were negative. The chain is built from TRBV11-3 and TRBJ2-3, with TRBD2 matching over 8 bases. This receptor was taken from a human donor who received a COVID-19 vaccine. Sample: CD4+ T cells from PBMCs cultured with HCoV-OC43 spike peptides, taken before COVID-19 vaccination. Subset defined: HCoV-OC43 spike overlapping peptide pool stimulation. Here the CDR3 reads CASSLRGPGGAADTQYF. The CDR3 nucleotides are TGTGCCAGCAGCTTAAGGGGCCCCGGGGGGGCCGCGGATACGCAGTATTTT.